Detailed here is one T cell receptor (beta chain). This record belongs to a study of control samples from healthy donors and cancer patients. The CDR3 extends over 11 amino acids. Germline lookup yields CDR1 MGHRA and CDR2 YSYEKL. Trimming cost V 4 bases and J 14 bases, with 12 bases left between them. Repertoires were generated with immunoSEQ multiplex PCR, while TCRdb's copy carries only in-frame clones and drops some. The table has about 150,000 clones, roughly 92% seen once; the top ten hold 2% to 2.5%. Sequences were obtained from blood. The chain links TRBV4-1 to TRBJ2-1, with a possible D match to TRBD2 (6 bases). This clonotype originated in a man in his fifties or sixties in good health. For the CDR3, the DNA is TGCGCCAGCAGCCTCGGAGGGCCTAAGTTCTTC. It is translated as CASSLGGPKFF.